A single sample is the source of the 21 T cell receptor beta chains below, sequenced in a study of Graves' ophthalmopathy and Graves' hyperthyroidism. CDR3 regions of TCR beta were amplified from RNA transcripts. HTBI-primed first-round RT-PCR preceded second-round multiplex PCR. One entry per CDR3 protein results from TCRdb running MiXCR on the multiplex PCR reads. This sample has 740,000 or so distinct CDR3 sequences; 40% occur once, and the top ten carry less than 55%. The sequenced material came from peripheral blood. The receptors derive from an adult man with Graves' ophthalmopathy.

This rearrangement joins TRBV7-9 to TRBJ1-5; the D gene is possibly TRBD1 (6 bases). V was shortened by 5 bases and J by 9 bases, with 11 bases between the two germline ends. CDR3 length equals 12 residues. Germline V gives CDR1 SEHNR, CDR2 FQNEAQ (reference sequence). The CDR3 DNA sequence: TGTGCCAGCAGCCTTAGAGGGGGGCCCCAGCATTTT. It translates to CASSLRGGPQHF.

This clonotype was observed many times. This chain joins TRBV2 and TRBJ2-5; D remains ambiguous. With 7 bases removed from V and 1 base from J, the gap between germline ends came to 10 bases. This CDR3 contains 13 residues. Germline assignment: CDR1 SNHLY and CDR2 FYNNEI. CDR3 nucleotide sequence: TGTGCCAGCAACTTAGACATCCAAGAGACCCAGTACTTC. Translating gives CASNLDIQETQYF.

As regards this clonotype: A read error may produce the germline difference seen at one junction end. CDR3 amino acids: CACSARARGHFLNTEAFF. The CDR3 region has the DNA TGTGCCTGCAGTGCCCGGGCCAGGGGGCACTTTCTGAACACTGAAGCTTTCTTT. This rearrangement joins TRBV25-1 to TRBJ1-1, with 8 bases that match TRBD1. The CDR3 contains 18 residues. CDR1 is MGHDK and CDR2 is SYGVNS in the germline V gene.

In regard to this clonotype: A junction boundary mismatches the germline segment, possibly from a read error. The DNA for the CDR3 is TGTGCCAGCAGCTTGGATGGCACCTATGGCTACGCCTTC. Translation gives CASSLDGTYGYAF. The chain has TRBV5-6 and TRBJ1-2; D remains ambiguous. Germline CDR1 is SGHDT and CDR2 is YYEEEE. This CDR3 comprises 13 residues.

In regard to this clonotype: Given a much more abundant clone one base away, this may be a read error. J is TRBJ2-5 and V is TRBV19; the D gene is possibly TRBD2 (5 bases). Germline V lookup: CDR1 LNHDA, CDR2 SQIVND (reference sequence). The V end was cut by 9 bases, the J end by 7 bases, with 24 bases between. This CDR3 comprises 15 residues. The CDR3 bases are TGTGCCAGCAGCCAGTTAGGAGGCGTAGGTGCGACCCAGTACTTC. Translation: CASSQLGGVGATQYF.

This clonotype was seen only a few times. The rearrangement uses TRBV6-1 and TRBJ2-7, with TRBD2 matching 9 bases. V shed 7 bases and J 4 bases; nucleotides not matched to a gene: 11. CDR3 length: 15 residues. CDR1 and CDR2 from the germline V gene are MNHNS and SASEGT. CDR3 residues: CASNEATSGFYEQYF. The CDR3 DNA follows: TGTGCCAGCAACGAAGCGACTAGCGGTTTTTACGAGCAGTACTTC.

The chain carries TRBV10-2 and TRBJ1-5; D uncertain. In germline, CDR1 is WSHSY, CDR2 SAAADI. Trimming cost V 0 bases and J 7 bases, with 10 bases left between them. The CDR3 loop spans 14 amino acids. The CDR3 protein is CASSESGIQQPQHF. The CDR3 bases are TGCGCCAGCAGTGAGTCAGGGATCCAGCAGCCCCAGCATTTT.

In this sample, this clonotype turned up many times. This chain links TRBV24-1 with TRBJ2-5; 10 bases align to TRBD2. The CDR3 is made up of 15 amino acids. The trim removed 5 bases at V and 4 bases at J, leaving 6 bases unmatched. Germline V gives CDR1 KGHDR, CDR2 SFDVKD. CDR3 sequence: CATSGGASGGETQYF. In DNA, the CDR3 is TGTGCCACCAGTGGTGGGGCTAGCGGGGGAGAGACCCAGTACTTC.

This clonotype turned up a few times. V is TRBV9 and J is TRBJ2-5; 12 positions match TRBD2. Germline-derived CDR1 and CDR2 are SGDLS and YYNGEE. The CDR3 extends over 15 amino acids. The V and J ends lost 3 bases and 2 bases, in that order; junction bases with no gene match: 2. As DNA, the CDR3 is TGTGCCAGCAGCGGAGGACTAGCGGGGCAAGAGACCCAGTACTTC. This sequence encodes CASSGGLAGQETQYF.

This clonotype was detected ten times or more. The CDR3 sequence is CASSLDTSYEQYF. DNA of the CDR3: TGTGCCAGCAGCTTAGACACGAGCTACGAGCAGTACTTC. This chain connects TRBV7-9 to TRBJ2-7, with no clear D. The CDR3 spans 13 residues. Germline V lookup: CDR1 SEHNR, CDR2 FQNEAQ (reference sequence). Between the trimmed V and J ends, which lost 1 base and 3 bases, there was a span of 7 bases.

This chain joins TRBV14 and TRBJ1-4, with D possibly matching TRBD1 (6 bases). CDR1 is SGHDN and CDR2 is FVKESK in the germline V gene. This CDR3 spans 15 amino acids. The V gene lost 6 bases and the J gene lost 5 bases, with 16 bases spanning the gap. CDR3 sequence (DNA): TGTGCCAGCAGAGCCAGGGGAGGGTCCAATGAAAAACTGTTTTTT. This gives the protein CASRARGGSNEKLFF.

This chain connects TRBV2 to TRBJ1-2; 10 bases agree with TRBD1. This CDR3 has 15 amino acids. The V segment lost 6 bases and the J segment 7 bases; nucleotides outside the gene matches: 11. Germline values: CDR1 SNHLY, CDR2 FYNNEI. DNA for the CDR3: TGTGCCAGCAGCGGACGATCGGGACAGGGGTCTGGCTACACCTTC. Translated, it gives CASSGRSGQGSGYTF.

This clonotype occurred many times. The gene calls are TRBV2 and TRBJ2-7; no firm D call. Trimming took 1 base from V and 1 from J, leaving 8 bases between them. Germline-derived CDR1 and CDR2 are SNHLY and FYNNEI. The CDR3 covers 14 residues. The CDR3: CASSEDGGSYEQYF. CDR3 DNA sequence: TGTGCCAGCAGTGAAGACGGCGGATCCTACGAGCAGTACTTC.

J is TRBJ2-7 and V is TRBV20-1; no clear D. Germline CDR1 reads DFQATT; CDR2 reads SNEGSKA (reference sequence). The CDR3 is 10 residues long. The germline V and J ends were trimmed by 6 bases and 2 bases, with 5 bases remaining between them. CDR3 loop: CSAVAYEQYF. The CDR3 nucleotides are TGCAGTGCGGTGGCCTACGAGCAGTACTTC.

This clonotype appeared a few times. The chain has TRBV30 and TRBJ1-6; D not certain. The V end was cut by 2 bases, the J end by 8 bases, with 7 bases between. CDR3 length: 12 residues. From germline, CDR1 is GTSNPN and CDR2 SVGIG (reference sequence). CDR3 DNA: TGTGCCTGGAGTCAGAGGGATTCACCCCTCCACTTT. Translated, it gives CAWSQRDSPLHF.

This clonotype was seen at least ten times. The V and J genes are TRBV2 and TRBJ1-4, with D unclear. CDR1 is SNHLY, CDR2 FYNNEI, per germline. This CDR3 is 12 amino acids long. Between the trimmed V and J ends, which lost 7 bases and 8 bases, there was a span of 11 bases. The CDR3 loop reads CASNGGEEKLFF. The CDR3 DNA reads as TGTGCCAGCAACGGCGGAGAGGAAAAACTGTTTTTT.

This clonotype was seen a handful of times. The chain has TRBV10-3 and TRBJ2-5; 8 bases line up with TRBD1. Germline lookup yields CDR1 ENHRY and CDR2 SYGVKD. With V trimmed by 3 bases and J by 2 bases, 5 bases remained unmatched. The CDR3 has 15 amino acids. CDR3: CAISEGDRTQETQYF. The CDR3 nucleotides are TGTGCCATCAGTGAAGGGGACAGGACACAAGAGACCCAGTACTTC.

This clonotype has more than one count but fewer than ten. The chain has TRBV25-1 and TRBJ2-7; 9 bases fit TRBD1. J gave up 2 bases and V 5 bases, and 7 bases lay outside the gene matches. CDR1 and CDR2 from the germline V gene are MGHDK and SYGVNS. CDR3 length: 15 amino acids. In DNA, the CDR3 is TGTGCCAGCAGTTCGGGGACAGGGCGTCCCTACGAGCAGTACTTC. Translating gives CASSSGTGRPYEQYF.

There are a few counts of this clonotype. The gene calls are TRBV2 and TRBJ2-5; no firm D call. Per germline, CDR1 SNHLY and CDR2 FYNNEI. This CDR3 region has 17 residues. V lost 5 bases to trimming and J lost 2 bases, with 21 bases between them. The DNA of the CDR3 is TGTGCCAGCAGTTACGTCGGTCTGAGACACCAACAAGAGACCCAGTACTTC. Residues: CASSYVGLRHQQETQYF. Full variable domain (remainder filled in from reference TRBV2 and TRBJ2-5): EPEVTQTPSHQVTQMGQEVILRCVPISNHLYFYWYRQILGQKVEFLVSFYNNEISEKSEIFDDQFSVERPDGSNFTLKIRSTKLEDSAMYFCASSYVGLRHQQETQYFGPGTRLLVL.

The CDR3 is CASSLPAMNTEAFF. CDR3 nucleotides: TGTGCCAGCAGCTTGCCGGCTATGAACACTGAAGCTTTCTTT. This chain joins TRBV11-2 and TRBJ1-1; D gene unclear. The V gene's germline CDR1 is SGHAT and CDR2 FQNNGV. V lost 3 bases and J 0 bases, leaving 8 bases between the germline ends. CDR3 length equals 14 residues. Together with reference TRBV11-2 and TRBJ1-1, the CDR3 gives the full variable domain: EAGVAQSPRYKIIEKRQSVAFWCNPISGHATLYWYQQILGQGPKLLIQFQNNGVVDDSQLPKDRFSAERLKGVDSTLKIQPAKLEDSAVYLCASSLPAMNTEAFFGQGTRLTVV.

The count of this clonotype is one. CDR3 sequence reads: CATTTGTGCRAEAFF. Written as DNA, the CDR3 is TGTGCCACCACCACGGGCACAGGGTGCAGAGCTGAAGCTTTCTTT. The J gene is TRBJ1-1, the V gene TRBV15; D is possibly TRBD1 (6 bases). With 7 bases removed from V and 6 bases from J, the gap between germline ends came to 21 bases. Germline V CDR1 and CDR2: LNHNV, YYDKDF (reference sequence). The CDR3 runs to 15 residues.